Here is one T cell receptor (beta chain) with its context. Its target is unknown. Sample time point: newly diagnosed GD, antithyroid drugs for less than 3 months. Extracted RNA from PBMCs served as the source of the TCR library. The sample originates from a study of regulatory T cells in long-lasting Graves disease. On the study more broadly: Antithyroid drugs had been given to newly diagnosed Graves' patients for under 3 months.

Study-wide results and limits: Segments TRBV28, TRBJ1-2 and TRBJ2-5 showed preferential usage in persistent disease.

V lost 6 bases, J lost 8 bases, and 23 bases lay in between. The CDR3 has 16 amino acids. CDR1 and CDR2 (germline): MDHEN, SYDVKM. Combining iRepertoire HTBI primers with Arm-PCR of CDR3 regions, the authors built TCR beta libraries. Each CDR3 protein is one row after TCRdb ran MiXCR on the multiplex PCR reads. The table lists about 440,000 distinct CDR3 sequences, about 15% of them singletons. This sample was shared with a second study, whose subject was T cells in Graves' hyperthyroidism and ophthalmopathy. That source notes: Primed by the HTBI set, a first-round RT-PCR was run on the TCR CDR3.

Sequencing was performed on peripheral blood mononuclear cells (PBMCs), taken at new diagnosis, from a patient treated with antithyroid drugs. J is TRBJ2-1 and V is TRBV28; D may match TRBD1 or TRBD2 (5 bases each). The receptor was derived from a woman between 25 and 40 years old with Graves disease. The DNA for the CDR3 is TGTGCCAGCAGCCCCCCCGGGACCCCGTTGGACGATGAGCAGTTCTTC. This gives the protein CASSPPGTPLDDEQFF.